This T cell receptor beta chain was identified during a study of PD-L1 blockade in urothelial cancer. Study-level results: Better survival was forecast by a pretreatment blood TCR clonality below the median.

Repertoires were generated with immunoSEQ multiplex PCR, while TCRdb's copy carries only in-frame clones and drops some. The repertoire holds about 56,000 clones, with 65% to 90% as singletons. The time point here: pretreatment peripheral blood. Regarding this clone: Its antigen remains unknown.

This CDR3 contains 15 residues. The germline V gene has CDR1 SGHNT and CDR2 YYREEE (reference sequence). V trimming: 0 bases; J trimming: 8 bases; junction bases outside the gene matches: 2. The chain is built from TRBV5-4 and TRBJ2-1, with 13 bases aligning to TRBD2. The source material was PBMCs, sampled around atezolizumab (anti-PD-L1) treatment. The origin of this receptor is a man between 65 and 85 years old with urothelial cancer. CDR3 amino acids: CASSLGLAGGDEQFF. CDR3 nucleotides: TGTGCCAGCAGCTTGGGACTAGCGGGAGGAGATGAGCAGTTCTTC.